This T cell receptor (beta chain) was captured in a study of CXCR3-negative and CXCR3-positive naive CD8 T cells. Study-wide findings and caveats: Cryopreserved PBMCs had partly decreased CXCR3 expression; fresh PBMCs were used in most assays. Both naive subsets had comparably high diversity; memory CD8+ cells much lower. TRB CDR3s were more hydrophobic in CXCR3-positive than in CXCR3-negative naive cells.

About this clonotype: Its antigen is not known.

The germline V gene encodes CDR1 SQVTM and CDR2 ANQGSEA. There are 16 residues in the CDR3. Naive CD8+ T cells had a CD45RO-CCR7+CD27+CD95- phenotype. Researchers prepared the TRB cDNA libraries using 5' RACE with UMI labels. For each CDR3 protein, TCRdb gives one entry from its re-call of the 5' RACE reads, without DNA. The sample data list about 98,000 distinct CDR3 sequences. This clonotype was obtained from a human donor in good health. Some clones in this sample may be carry-over from other donors' samples. Sequenced: naive CXCR3+ CD8+ T cells from blood. Stated subset: CD45RO-CCR7+CD27+CD95- naive CD8+ T cells expressing CXCR3 (TNR3+). The J gene is TRBJ2-1, the V gene TRBV29-1; TCRdb outputs TRBD2, but without DNA this stays unchecked. Here the CDR3 reads CSVGDLGLAGRNEQFF.